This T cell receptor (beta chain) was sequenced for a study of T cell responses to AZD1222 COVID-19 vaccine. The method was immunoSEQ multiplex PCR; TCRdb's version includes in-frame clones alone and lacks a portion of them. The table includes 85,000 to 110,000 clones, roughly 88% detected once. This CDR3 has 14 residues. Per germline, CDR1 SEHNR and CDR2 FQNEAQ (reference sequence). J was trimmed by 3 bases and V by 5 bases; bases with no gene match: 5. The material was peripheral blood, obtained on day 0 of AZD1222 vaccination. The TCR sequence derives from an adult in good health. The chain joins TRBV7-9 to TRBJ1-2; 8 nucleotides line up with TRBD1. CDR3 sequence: CASSPPGQDYGYTF. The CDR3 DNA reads TGTGCCAGCAGCCCGCCGGGACAGGACTATGGCTACACCTTC.